This entry features one T cell receptor beta chain sequence. This specimen comes from a study of cytomegalovirus exposure and HLA in healthy donors. The CDR3 contains 13 residues. Germline V gene sequence: CDR1 SQVTM, CDR2 ANQGSEA. Trimming took 5 bases from V and 0 from J, leaving 8 bases between them. Amplification used 60 Vbeta primers and 13 Jbeta primers. Clones were read by immunoSEQ multiplex PCR, and TCRdb kept only the in-frame ones, dropping some. The table lists 130,000 to 150,000 clones, about four fifths of them singletons. This sequence was found in a man in his forties in good health and CMV-seronegative. Material for sequencing was PBMCs. The chain recombines TRBV29-1 with TRBJ1-5, with D uncertain. The CDR3 nucleotides read TGCAGCGTTAGGGAGAATAGCAATCAGCCCCAGCATTTT. Protein sequence: CSVRENSNQPQHF.